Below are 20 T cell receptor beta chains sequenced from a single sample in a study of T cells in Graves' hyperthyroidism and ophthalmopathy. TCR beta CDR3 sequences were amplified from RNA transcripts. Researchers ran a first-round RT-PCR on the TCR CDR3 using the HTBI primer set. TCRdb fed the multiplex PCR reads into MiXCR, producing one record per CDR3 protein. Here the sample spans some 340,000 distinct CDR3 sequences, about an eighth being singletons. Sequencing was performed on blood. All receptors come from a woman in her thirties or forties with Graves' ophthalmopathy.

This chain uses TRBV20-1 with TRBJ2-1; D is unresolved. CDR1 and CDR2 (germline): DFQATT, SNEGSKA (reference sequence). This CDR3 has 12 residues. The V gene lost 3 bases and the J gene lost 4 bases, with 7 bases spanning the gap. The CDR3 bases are TGCAGTGCTAGGGGAATTTACAATGAGCAGTTCTTC. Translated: CSARGIYNEQFF.

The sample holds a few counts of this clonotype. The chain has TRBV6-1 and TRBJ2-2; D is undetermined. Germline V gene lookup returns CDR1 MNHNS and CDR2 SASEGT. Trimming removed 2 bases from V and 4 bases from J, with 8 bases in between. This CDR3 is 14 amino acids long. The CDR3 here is CASSELVVTGELFF. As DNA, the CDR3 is TGTGCCAGCAGTGAATTGGTGGTCACCGGGGAGCTGTTTTTT.

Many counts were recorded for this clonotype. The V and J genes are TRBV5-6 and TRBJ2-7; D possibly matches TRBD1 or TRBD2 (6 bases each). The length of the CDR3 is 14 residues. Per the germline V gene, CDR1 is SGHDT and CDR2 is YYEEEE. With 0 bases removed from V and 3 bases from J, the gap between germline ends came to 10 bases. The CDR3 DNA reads TGTGCCAGCAGCTTGGTAGGAGGGGGCTACGAGCAGTACTTC. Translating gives CASSLVGGGYEQYF.

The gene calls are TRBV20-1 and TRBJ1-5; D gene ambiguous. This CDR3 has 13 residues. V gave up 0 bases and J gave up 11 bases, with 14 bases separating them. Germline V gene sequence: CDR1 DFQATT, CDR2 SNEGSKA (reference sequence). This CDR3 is CSARDPFGRAQHF. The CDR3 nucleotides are TGCAGTGCTAGAGATCCTTTCGGGAGAGCCCAGCATTTT.

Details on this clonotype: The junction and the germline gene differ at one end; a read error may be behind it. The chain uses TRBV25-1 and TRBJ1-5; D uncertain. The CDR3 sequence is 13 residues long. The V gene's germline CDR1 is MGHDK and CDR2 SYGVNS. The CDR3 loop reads CARSKDFNQPQHF. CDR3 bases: TGTGCCCGCAGTAAAGATTTCAATCAGCCCCAGCATTTT.

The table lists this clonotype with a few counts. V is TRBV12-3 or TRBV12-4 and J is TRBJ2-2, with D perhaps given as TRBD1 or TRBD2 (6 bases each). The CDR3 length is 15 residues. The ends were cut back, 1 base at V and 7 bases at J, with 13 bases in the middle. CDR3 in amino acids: CASSLEGGTGGELFF. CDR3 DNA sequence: TGTGCCAGCAGTTTAGAGGGGGGTACAGGCGGGGAGCTGTTTTTT.

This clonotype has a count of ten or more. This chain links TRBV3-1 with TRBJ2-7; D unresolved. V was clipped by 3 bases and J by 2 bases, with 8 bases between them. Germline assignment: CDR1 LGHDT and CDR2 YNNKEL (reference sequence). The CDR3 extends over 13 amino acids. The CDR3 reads CASSQRQTYEQYF. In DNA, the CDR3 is TGTGCCAGCAGCCAGAGACAAACCTACGAGCAGTACTTC.

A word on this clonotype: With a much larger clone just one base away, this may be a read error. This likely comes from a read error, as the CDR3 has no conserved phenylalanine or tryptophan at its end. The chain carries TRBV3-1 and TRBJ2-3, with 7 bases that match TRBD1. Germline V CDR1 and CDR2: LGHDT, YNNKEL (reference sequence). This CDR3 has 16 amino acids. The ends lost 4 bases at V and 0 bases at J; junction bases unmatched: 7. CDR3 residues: CASSRTGTVSTDTQYL. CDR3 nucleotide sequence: TGTGCCAGCAGCCGAACCGGGACAGTTAGCACAGATACGCAGTATCTT.

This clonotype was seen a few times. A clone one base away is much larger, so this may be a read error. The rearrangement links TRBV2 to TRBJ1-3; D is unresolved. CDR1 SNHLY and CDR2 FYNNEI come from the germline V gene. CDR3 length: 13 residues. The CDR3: CASSMDSRNTIYF. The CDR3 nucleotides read TGTGCCAGCAGTATGGACTCTAGAAACACCATATATTTT.

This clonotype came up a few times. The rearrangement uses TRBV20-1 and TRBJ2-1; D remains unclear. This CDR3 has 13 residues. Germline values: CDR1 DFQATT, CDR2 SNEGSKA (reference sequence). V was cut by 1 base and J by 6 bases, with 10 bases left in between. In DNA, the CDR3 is TGCAGTGCTAGAGGCTGGGATGCCAATGAGCAGTTCTTC. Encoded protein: CSARGWDANEQFF.

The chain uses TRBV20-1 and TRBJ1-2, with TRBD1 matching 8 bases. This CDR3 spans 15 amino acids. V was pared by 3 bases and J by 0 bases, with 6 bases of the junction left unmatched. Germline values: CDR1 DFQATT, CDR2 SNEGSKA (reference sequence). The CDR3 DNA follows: TGCAGTGCTAGTCCTTCGACAGGGGCTAACTATGGCTACACCTTC. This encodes CSASPSTGANYGYTF.

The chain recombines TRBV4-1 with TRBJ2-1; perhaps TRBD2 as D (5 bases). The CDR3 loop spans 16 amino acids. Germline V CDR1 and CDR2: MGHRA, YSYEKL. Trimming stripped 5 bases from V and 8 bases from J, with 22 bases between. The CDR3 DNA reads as TGCGCCAGCAGCGCCGAAGGGTTCTCGGGGAGCGATGAGCAGTTCTTC. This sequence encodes CASSAEGFSGSDEQFF.

The CDR3 loop is CASSPSGVSEAFF. CDR3 nucleotides: TGTGCCAGCTCTCCCTCGGGGGTCTCTGAAGCTTTCTTT. The chain recombines TRBV18 with TRBJ1-1; tentative D call: TRBD1 (5 bases). The CDR3 is made up of 13 amino acids. Trimming left V 6 bases short and J 6 bases short, with 14 bases between. Germline V gene data show CDR1 as KGHSH and CDR2 as LQKENI.

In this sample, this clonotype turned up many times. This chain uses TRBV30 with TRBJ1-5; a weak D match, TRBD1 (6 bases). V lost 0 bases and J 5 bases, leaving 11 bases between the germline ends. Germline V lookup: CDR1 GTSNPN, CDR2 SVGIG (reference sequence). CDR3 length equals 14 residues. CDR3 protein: CAWSVDGGDQPQHF. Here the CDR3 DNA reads TGTGCCTGGAGTGTAGACGGGGGCGATCAGCCCCAGCATTTT.

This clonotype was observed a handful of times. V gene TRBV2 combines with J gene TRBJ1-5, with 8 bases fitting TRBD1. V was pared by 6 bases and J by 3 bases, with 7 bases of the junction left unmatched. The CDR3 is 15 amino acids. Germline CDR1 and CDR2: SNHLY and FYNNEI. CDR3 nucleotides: TGTGCCAGCAGCCTGGACAGGGCGGACAATCAGCCCCAGCATTTT. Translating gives CASSLDRADNQPQHF.

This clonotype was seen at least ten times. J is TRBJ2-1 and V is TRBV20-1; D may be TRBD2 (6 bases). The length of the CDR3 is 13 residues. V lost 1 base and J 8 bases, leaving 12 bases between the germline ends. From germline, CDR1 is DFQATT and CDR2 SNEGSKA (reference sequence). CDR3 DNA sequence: TGCAGTGCTAGAGTGTCCGGGGACTATGAGCAGTTCTTC. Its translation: CSARVSGDYEQFF.

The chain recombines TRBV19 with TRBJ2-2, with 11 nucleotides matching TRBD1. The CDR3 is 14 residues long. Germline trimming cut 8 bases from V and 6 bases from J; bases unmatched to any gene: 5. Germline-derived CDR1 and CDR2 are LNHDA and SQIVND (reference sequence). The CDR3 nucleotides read TGTGCCAGTGGGGCGGGACAGGGGGCCGGGGAGCTGTTTTTT. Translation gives CASGAGQGAGELFF.

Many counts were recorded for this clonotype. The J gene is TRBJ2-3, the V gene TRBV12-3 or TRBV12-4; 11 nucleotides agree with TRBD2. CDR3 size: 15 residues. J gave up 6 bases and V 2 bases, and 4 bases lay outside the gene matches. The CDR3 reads CASSLTSGSVDTQYF. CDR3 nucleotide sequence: TGTGCCAGCAGTTTAACTAGCGGGAGTGTGGATACGCAGTATTTT.

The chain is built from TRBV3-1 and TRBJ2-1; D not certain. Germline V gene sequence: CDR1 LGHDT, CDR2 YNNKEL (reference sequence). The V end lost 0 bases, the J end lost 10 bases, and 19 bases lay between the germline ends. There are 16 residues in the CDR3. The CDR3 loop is CASSQDAAASWREQFF. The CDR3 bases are TGTGCCAGCAGCCAAGATGCGGCGGCGAGTTGGCGGGAGCAGTTCTTC.

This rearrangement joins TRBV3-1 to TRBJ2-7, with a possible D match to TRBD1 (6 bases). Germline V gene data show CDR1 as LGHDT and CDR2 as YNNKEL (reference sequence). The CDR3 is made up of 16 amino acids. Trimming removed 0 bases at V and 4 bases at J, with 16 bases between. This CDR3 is CASSQDHRTAAYEQYF. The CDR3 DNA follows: TGTGCCAGCAGCCAAGACCACCGGACAGCAGCTTACGAGCAGTACTTC.